This T cell receptor (beta chain) was recorded in a study of blood T cell repertoires in COVID-19. Turning to the study itself: PBMCs, B-cell-depleted T cells, or T cells were the source of the cDNA or gDNA that made up the material.

This clone was recorded once. The assay was immunoSEQ multiplex PCR, and TCRdb's table has in-frame clones only and misses some. The sample has around 230,000 clones, around 89% seen once. The V end was cut by 0 bases, the J end by 5 bases, with 14 bases between. This CDR3 is 16 amino acids long. The germline V gene encodes CDR1 SGHRS and CDR2 YFSETQ. Participants came from roughly 23 US areas, aged roughly 18 to 90 years. In assigning cohorts, the study relied on participant-reported clinical history. Input material: PBMCs or T cells enriched from blood (not recorded which). This clonotype was sampled from a woman between 35 and 50 years old with acute COVID-19. The V gene is TRBV5-1, the J gene TRBJ1-4; D is unresolved. CDR3 region: CASSLAVGRTNEKLFF. The CDR3 DNA reads TGCGCCAGCAGCTTGGCCGTGGGGAGGACGAATGAAAAACTGTTTTTT.